Sequencing of this T cell receptor beta chain was carried out in a study of T cell repertoires in cytomegalovirus infection. Study in general: Carrying CMV and the relevant HLA type showed in public TCR beta signatures.

TCRdb processed the reads anew with MiXCR; each CDR3 protein has one entry. The sample has around 320,000 distinct CDR3 sequences, 9% to 9.5% seen once. The CDR3 extends over 14 amino acids. V lost 4 bases to trimming and J lost 2 bases, with 9 bases between them. Germline loops: CDR1 SEHNR, CDR2 FQNEAQ (reference sequence). Findings and limits, study-wide: Within the response measured ex vivo, HLA-C-restricted CMV-specific TCR beta clonotypes were dominant. Individuals carrying CMV plus the relevant HLA were identified by cumulative frequency of public TCR beta families.

This clonotype occurred many times. As yet, its antigen is unknown. Sequenced: PBMCs. The sequence came from a human donor in good health (CMV status not recorded). Some clones in this sample may be carry-over from other donors' samples. The rearrangement links TRBV7-9 to TRBJ1-3, with unresolved D. This CDR3 is CASSSYLTGNTIYF. CDR3 bases: TGTGCCAGCAGCTCCTACCTAACTGGAAACACCATATATTTT. Variable domain in full (rest from reference TRBV7-9 and TRBJ1-3): DTGVSQNPRHKITKRGQNVTFRCDPISEHNRLYWYRQTLGQGPEFLTYFQNEAQLEKSRLLSDRFSAERPKGSFSTLEIQRTEQGDSAMYLCASSSYLTGNTIYFGEGSWLTVV.